This passage covers 4 T cell receptor beta chains from one sample sequenced in a study of blood T cell repertoires in COVID-19. Clones were sequenced by immunoSEQ multiplex PCR, and TCRdb holds only the in-frame ones, with some missing. The sample includes a few hundred thousand clones, around 87% of them seen just once. Source material: peripheral blood. The receptors here all came from a woman in her seventies with active or convalescent COVID-19.

This clone was observed a handful of times. The J gene is TRBJ1-6, the V gene TRBV27; D is unclear. The CDR3 runs 13 residues. The V end was cut by 5 bases, the J end by 9 bases, with 11 bases between. Germline-derived CDR1 and CDR2 are MNHEY and SMNVEV (reference sequence). The CDR3 reads CASSPATGSPLHF. CDR3 coding DNA: TGTGCCAGCAGTCCGGCCACGGGTTCACCCCTCCACTTT.

CDR3: CASSYGGVQETQYF. The CDR3 DNA follows: TGTGCCAGCAGTTACGGAGGGGTCCAAGAGACCCAGTACTTC. The chain couples TRBV6-2 or TRBV6-3 to TRBJ2-5, with D perhaps matching TRBD2 (6 bases). Germline-derived CDR1 and CDR2 are MNHEY and SVGEGT. V lost 2 bases to trimming and J lost 1 base, with 8 bases between them. This CDR3 region has 14 residues.

This clone has just one count. The chain recombines TRBV6-1 with TRBJ2-4, with D hard to call. V lost 3 bases and J lost 0, with 6 bases in between. The CDR3 covers 14 residues. CDR1 and CDR2 from the germline V gene are MNHNS and SASEGT. CDR3 amino acids: CASSDNLAKNIQYF. CDR3 DNA: TGTGCCAGCAGTGACAACTTAGCCAAAAACATTCAGTACTTC.

The rearrangement joins TRBV10-2 to TRBJ2-3; tentatively, D is TRBD1 (6 bases). Trimming took 6 bases from V and 4 from J, leaving 17 bases between them. This CDR3 region has 15 residues. Germline V gene data show CDR1 as WSHSY and CDR2 as SAAADI. This chain's CDR3 is CASSRQAGSADTQYF. The CDR3 nucleotides read TGCGCCAGCAGCCGACAGGCGGGTTCTGCAGATACGCAGTATTTT.